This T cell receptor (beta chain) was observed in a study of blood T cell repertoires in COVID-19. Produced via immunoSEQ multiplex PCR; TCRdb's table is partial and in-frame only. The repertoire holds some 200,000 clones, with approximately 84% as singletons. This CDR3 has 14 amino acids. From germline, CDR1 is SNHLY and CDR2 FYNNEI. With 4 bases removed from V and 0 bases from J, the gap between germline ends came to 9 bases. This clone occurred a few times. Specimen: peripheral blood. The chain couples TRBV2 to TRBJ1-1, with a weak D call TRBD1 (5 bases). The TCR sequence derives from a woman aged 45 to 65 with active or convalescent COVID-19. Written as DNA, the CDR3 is TGTGCCAGCAGTGCGACAGACATGAACACTGAAGCTTTCTTT. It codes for CASSATDMNTEAFF.